The rows below give T cell receptor beta chains drawn from one sample of a study of cytomegalovirus exposure and HLA in healthy donors. Only in-frame clones appear in the TCRdb table, and some are missing; sequencing was by immunoSEQ multiplex PCR. The table lists roughly 140,000 clones, around 80% of them singletons. Sequencing was done on a sample of PBMCs. The source is a man in his forties in good health and CMV-seropositive. Both conserved end residues are part of each CDR3. D genes are given only for firm matches. A row's size may be missing; if present it is once, few, many or a size class.

>TRBV19|.|.|TRBJ2-3
CASTGSGTDTQYF
TGTGCCAGTACTGGATCGGGGACAGATACGCAGTATTTT
>TRBV19|.|.|TRBJ2-2
CASSIVSGTGELFF
TGTGCCAGTAGTATAGTTAGCGGCACCGGGGAGCTGTTTTTT
>TRBV4-3|.|.|TRBJ2-1
CASSQDRTRYNEQFF
TGCGCCAGCAGCCAAGATCGGACTCGTTACAATGAGCAGTTCTTC
>TRBV5-1|.|.|TRBJ2-1
CASSLAVAGQNYNEQFF
TGCGCCAGCAGCTTGGCGGTGGCGGGACAGAACTACAATGAGCAGTTCTTC
>TRBV7-8|.|.|TRBJ2-7
CASSPQRLAYEQYF
TGTGCCAGCAGCCCCCAGAGGTTGGCCTACGAGCAGTACTTC
>TRBV6-1|TRBD2|.|TRBJ2-7
CASTPGGGTVYEQYF
TGTGCCAGCACCCCCGGGGGGGGTACGGTCTACGAGCAGTACTTC
>TRBV7-2|TRBD1|.|TRBJ1-1
CASSPGTGREAFF
TGTGCCAGCAGCCCCGGGACAGGTCGAGAAGCTTTCTTT
>TRBV15|.|.|TRBJ1-1
CATSRGQLLEAFF
TGTGCCACCAGCAGAGGACAGCTACTTGAAGCTTTCTTT
>TRBV5-1|TRBD2|.|TRBJ2-1
CASSLGLAGSYNEQFF
TGCGCCAGCAGCCTGGGACTAGCGGGCTCCTACAATGAGCAGTTCTTC
>TRBV5-1|TRBD2|.|TRBJ2-3
CASSLGSGGISTDTQYF
TGCGCCAGCAGCTTGGGTAGCGGGGGAATTTCCACAGATACGCAGTATTTT
>TRBV9|TRBD1|.|TRBJ1-1
CASSVGQGPTEAFF
TGTGCCAGCAGCGTTGGACAGGGGCCCACTGAAGCTTTCTTT
>TRBV10-3|TRBD2|few|TRBJ2-3
CAISVTGTTSGGSDTQYF
TGTGCCATCAGTGTGACAGGGACGACTAGCGGGGGATCAGATACGCAGTATTTT
>TRBV2|TRBD2|once|TRBJ2-7
CASSVGLYSYEQYF
TGTGCCAGCAGCGTGGGACTATACTCCTACGAGCAGTACTTC
>TRBV27|.|few|TRBJ1-1
CASSLSQGITEAFF
TGTGCCAGCAGTTTGAGTCAGGGGATCACTGAAGCTTTCTTT
>TRBV19|TRBD1|.|TRBJ1-2
CASSSRDRATSNYGYTF
TGTGCCAGTAGTTCCCGGGACAGGGCTACTTCTAACTATGGCTACACCTTC
>TRBV5-1|.|few|TRBJ2-7
CASSLEAGLAYEQYF
TGCGCCAGCAGCTTGGAGGCAGGATTAGCCTACGAGCAGTACTTC
>TRBV29-1|TRBD1|.|TRBJ1-4
CSVEEDRGRSEKLFF
TGCAGCGTTGAAGAGGACAGGGGGCGTAGCGAAAAACTGTTTTTT
>TRBV10-1|.|.|TRBJ2-6
CASSDSLGANVLTF
TGCGCCAGCAGTGATTCCCTGGGGGCCAACGTCCTGACTTTC
>TRBV10-3|.|.|TRBJ2-1
CATRPTGTTFNEQFF
TGTGCCACGCGACCGACCGGGACAACTTTCAATGAGCAGTTCTTC
>TRBV7-9|.|.|TRBJ1-4
CASSARAVGDEKLFF
TGTGCCAGCAGCGCCCGAGCAGTCGGGGATGAAAAACTGTTTTTT
>TRBV19|TRBD1|.|TRBJ1-3
CASSEGAGTIYF
TGTGCCAGTAGTGAGGGGGCTGGGACCATATATTTT
>TRBV6-5|TRBD2|.|TRBJ2-5
CASGGNSGGQETQYF
TGTGCCAGTGGGGGGAATAGCGGGGGCCAAGAGACCCAGTACTTC
>TRBV5-5|.|.|TRBJ2-7
CASSSGHFYEQYF
TGTGCCAGCAGCTCGGGACACTTCTACGAGCAGTACTTC
>TRBV14|.|.|TRBJ2-5
CASSRLVGEETQYF
TGTGCCAGCAGCCGGCTCGTTGGGGAGGAGACCCAGTACTTC
>TRBV6-5|TRBD2|.|TRBJ2-1
CASSYRTSGEQQFF
TGTGCCAGCAGTTATCGGACTAGCGGAGAACAGCAGTTCTTC
>TRBV2|.|.|TRBJ1-1
CASSRITTAPPGFF
TGTGCCAGCAGTCGTATTACGACAGCCCCCCCGGGTTTCTTT
>TRBV6-4|.|.|TRBJ2-3
CASSKSGLQDTQYF
TGTGCCAGCAGTAAATCAGGGTTGCAAGATACGCAGTATTTT
>TRBV29-1|TRBD1|.|TRBJ1-1
CSVQGARTEAFF
TGCAGCGTTCAGGGGGCGCGGACTGAAGCTTTCTTT